This T cell receptor (beta chain) was documented in a study of T cells in Graves' hyperthyroidism and ophthalmopathy. Whole-study context: Initial diagnosis, before any treatment, was when peripheral blood was collected.

Amplification yielded TCR beta CDR3 regions, with RNA transcripts as the source. The HTBI set primed first-round TCR CDR3 RT-PCR. TCRdb redid the calling of the multiplex PCR reads with MiXCR, one entry per CDR3 protein. The repertoire consists of 300,000 to 450,000 distinct CDR3 sequences, with approximately 14% occurring once and the leading ten covering 15% to 20%. The study based diagnoses on clinical symptoms, serum thyroxine and TRAb, thyroid ultrasound and orbital computed tomography. This clonotype was recorded many times. The CDR3 runs 14 residues. The germline CDR1 and CDR2 sequences are DFQATT and SNEGSKA (reference sequence). With V trimmed by 3 bases and J by 0 bases, 2 bases remained unmatched.

The chain couples TRBV20-1 to TRBJ2-7; 10 nucleotides agree with TRBD1. The TCR originated in a woman aged 25 to 39 with Graves' ophthalmopathy. Material: blood. CDR3 protein: CSASGTGASYEQYF. The CDR3 region has the DNA TGCAGTGCTAGCGGGACAGGGGCCTCCTACGAGCAGTACTTC.